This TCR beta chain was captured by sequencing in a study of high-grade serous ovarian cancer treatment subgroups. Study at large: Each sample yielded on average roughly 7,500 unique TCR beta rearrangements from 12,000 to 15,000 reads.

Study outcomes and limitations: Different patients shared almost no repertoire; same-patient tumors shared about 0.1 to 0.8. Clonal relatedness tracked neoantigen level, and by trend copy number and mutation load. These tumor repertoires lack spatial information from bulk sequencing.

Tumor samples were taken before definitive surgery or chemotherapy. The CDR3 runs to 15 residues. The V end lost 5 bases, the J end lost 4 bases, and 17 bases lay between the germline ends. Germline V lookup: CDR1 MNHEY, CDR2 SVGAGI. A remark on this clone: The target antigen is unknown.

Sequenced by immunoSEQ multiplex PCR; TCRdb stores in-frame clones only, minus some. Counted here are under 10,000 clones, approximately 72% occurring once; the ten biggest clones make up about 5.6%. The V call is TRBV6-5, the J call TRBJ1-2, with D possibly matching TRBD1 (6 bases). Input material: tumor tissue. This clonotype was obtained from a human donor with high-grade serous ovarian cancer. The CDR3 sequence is CASSRGTRATYGYTF. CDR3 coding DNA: TGTGCCAGCAGTCGGGGGACAAGGGCTACCTATGGCTACACCTTC.